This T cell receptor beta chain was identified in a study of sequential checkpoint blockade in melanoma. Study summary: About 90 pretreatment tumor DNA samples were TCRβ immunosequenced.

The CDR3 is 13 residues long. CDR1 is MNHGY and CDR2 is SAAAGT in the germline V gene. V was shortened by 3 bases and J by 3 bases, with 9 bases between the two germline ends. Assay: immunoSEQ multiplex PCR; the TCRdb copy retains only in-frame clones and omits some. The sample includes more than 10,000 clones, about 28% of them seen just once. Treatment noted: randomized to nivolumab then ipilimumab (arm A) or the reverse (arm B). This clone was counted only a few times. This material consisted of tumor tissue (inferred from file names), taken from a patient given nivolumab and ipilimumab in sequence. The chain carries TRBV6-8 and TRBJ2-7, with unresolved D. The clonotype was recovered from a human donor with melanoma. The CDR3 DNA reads TGTGCCAGCAGTTATAATAGTCGCTACGAGCAGTACTTC. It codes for CASSYNSRYEQYF.